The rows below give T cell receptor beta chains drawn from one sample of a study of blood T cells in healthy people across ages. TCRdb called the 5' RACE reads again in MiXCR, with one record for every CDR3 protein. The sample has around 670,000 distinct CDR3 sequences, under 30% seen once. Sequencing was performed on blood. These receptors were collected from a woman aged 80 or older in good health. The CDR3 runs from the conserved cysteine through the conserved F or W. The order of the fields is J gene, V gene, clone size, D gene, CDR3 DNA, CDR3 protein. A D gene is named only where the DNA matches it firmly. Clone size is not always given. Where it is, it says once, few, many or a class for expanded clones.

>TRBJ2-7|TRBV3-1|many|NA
TGTGCCAGCAGCCCCCGACTTGCCAGGGTGAACTCCTACGAGCAGTACTTC
CASSPRLARVNSYEQYF
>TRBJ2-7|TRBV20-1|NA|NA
TGCAGTGCTAGATTTGCCGAGCAGTACTTC
CSARFAEQYF
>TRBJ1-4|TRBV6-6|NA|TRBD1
TGTGCCGGCAGTTATACAGGGGACCTCGGAGAAAAACTGTTTTTT
CAGSYTGDLGEKLFF
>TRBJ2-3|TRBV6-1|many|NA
TGTGCCAGCAGTGAAACCACAGATACGCAGTATTTT
CASSETTDTQYF
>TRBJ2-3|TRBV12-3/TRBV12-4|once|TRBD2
TGTGCCAGCAGTTTAGCTAGCGGGGGAACAGATGCGCAGTATTTT
CASSLASGGTDAQYF
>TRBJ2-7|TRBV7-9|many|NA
TGTGCCAGCAGCAGCACGACGGGCGAGCAGTACTTC
CASSSTTGEQYF
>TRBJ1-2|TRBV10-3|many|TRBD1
TGTGCCATACGGACAGGGGGGGATGGCTACACCTTC
CAIRTGGDGYTF
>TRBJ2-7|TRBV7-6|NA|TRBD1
TGTGCCAGCAGCTTCCCGGGACAGCCCCTCCCTGTCCACGAGCAGTACTTC
CASSFPGQPLPVHEQYF
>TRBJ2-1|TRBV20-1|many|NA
TGCAGTGCCCTCGACAATTCCTACAATGAGCAGTTCTTC
CSALDNSYNEQFF
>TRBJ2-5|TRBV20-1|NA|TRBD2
TGCAGTGCTATTGAGCGGGAGGCTAATGAGCAGTACTTC
CSAIEREANEQYF
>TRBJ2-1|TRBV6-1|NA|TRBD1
TGTGCCGGCAGTGGGACAGGGTTGAGGCTCGGTGAGCAGTTCTTC
CAGSGTGLRLGEQFF
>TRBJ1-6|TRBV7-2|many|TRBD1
TGTGCCAGCAGCTACAGGGGATATAATTCACCCCTCCACTTT
CASSYRGYNSPLHF
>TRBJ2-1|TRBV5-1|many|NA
TGCGCCAGCAAGCTGGCAGGGGTCCACAATGAGCAGTTCTTC
CASKLAGVHNEQFF
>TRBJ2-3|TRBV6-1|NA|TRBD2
TGTGCCAGCAGGACCGGGACTAGCAAGTCAGATACGCAGTATTTT
CASRTGTSKSDTQYF
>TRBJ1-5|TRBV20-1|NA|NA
TGTAGTGCCCGGACTGTTAGCGATCAGCCCCAGCATTTT
CSARTVSDQPQHF
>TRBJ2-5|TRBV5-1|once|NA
TGCGCCAGCAGCTTGGGGGTGCCGGGGGAGACCCAGTACTTC
CASSLGVPGETQYF
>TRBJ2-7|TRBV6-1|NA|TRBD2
TGTGCCAGCAGTGAGCGTAGCGGGGGGTACTCCAATGAGCAGTACTTC
CASSERSGGYSNEQYF
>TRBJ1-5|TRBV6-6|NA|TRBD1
TGTACCAGCAGGGCAGGGGGGGCCAATCAGCCCCAGCATTTT
CTSRAGGANQPQHF
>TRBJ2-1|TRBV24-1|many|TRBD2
TGTGCCACCAGTGACCCTTGGCGGGGGGGCTACAATGAGCAGTTCTTC
CATSDPWRGGYNEQFF
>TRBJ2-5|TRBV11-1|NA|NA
TGTGCCAGCAGCGGAGGCGTGCAGGGGCGAGCCCAAGAGACCCAGTACTTC
CASSGGVQGRAQETQYF
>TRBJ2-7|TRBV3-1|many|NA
TGTGCCAGCAGCCAAGGCGCTGGAGAGCAGTACTTC
CASSQGAGEQYF
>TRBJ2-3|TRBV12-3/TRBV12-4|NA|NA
TGTGCCAGCAGTTCTAGGGTCGGCAGTGGTACGCAGTATTTT
CASSSRVGSGTQYF
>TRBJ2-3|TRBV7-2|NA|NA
TGTGCCAGCAGCCCGCAGGGCCAGTTAGCAGATACGCAGTATTTT
CASSPQGQLADTQYF
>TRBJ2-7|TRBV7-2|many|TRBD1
TGTGCCAGCAGCCGACGACAGGGATCCTACGAGCAGTACTTC
CASSRRQGSYEQYF